Listed below are T cell receptor beta chains from one sample, sequenced in a study of blood T cell repertoires in COVID-19. Only in-frame clones appear in the TCRdb table, and some are missing; sequencing was by immunoSEQ multiplex PCR. In the table there are around 36,000 clones, 89% of which are singletons. The sequencing input was peripheral blood. The receptors here all came from a human donor in a cohort sampled during active COVID-19. CDR3s include the opening cysteine and the closing phenylalanine or tryptophan. The D gene is left open where the match is weak. Clone size is stated in some rows and not others, as once, few, many or a class when expanded.

-	TRBV5-6	TRBJ2-7	-	CASSLRFISGEQYF	TGTGCCAGCAGCTTGCGGTTCATTAGCGGAGAGCAGTACTTC
once	TRBV5-1	TRBJ1-6	TRBD1	CASSLSQGAVDSPLHF	TGCGCCAGCAGCTTGTCCCAGGGGGCGGTTGATTCACCCCTCCACTTT
-	TRBV30	TRBJ2-7	TRBD1	CAWRSGGPGEQYF	TGTGCCTGGCGTTCAGGGGGCCCTGGCGAGCAGTACTTC
-	TRBV5-1	TRBJ1-4	TRBD1	CASSLGTGGDEKLFF	TGCGCCAGCAGCCTGGGGACAGGGGGCGATGAAAAACTGTTTTTT
few	TRBV30	TRBJ2-5	-	CAWKGVREETQYF	TGTGCCTGGAAGGGGGTCAGAGAAGAGACCCAGTACTTC
-	TRBV28	TRBJ1-4	-	CASSSQGPSREKLFF	TGTGCCAGCAGCTCCCAGGGGCCCAGTCGTGAAAAACTGTTTTTT
-	TRBV10-3	TRBJ2-2	TRBD1	CAISGQGAFTGELFF	TGTGCCATCAGTGGACAGGGGGCATTCACCGGGGAGCTGTTTTTT
-	TRBV19	TRBJ1-2	TRBD1	CASADRGSYGYTF	TGTGCCAGCGCAGACAGGGGCTCCTATGGCTACACCTTC
-	TRBV30	TRBJ2-2	TRBD1	CAWSRGTGNTGELFF	TGTGCCTGGAGCAGGGGGACAGGGAACACCGGGGAGCTGTTTTTT
-	TRBV28	TRBJ2-4	-	CASSLPDLAKNIQYF	TGTGCCAGCAGTTTACCAGACTTAGCCAAAAACATTCAGTACTTC
-	TRBV10-3	TRBJ1-5	-	CAIGTGDQPQHF	TGTGCCATCGGCACGGGTGATCAGCCCCAGCATTTT
-	TRBV5-1	TRBJ2-1	TRBD2	CASSVAGGTDEQFF	TGCGCCAGCAGCGTAGCGGGGGGGACCGATGAGCAGTTCTTC
-	TRBV3-1/TRBV3-2	TRBJ2-2	-	CASSQGGAGELFF	TGTGCCAGCAGCCAAGGGGGCGCCGGGGAGCTGTTTTTT
-	TRBV7-9	TRBJ1-2	-	CASSDTGIYGYTF	TGTGCCAGCTCAGATACAGGGATCTATGGCTACACCTTC
-	TRBV10-1	TRBJ1-3	-	CASSDRSGNTIYF	TGCGCCAGCAGTGACCGCTCTGGAAACACCATATATTTT
-	TRBV3-1/TRBV3-2	TRBJ1-1	-	CASSQDRSKAFF	TGTGCCAGCAGCCAAGATAGGAGCAAAGCTTTCTTT
-	TRBV5-1	TRBJ1-1	TRBD1	CASSLGDRNTEAFF	TGCGCCAGCAGCTTGGGGGACAGGAACACTGAAGCTTTCTTT
-	TRBV6-5	TRBJ2-5	TRBD1	CASSYQGQGGETQYF	TGTGCCAGCAGTTACCAGGGACAGGGTGGAGAGACCCAGTACTTC
once	TRBV13	TRBJ2-1	-	CASSLPSSSLHEQFF	TGTGCCAGCAGCTTACCTTCTAGCTCCCTGCATGAGCAGTTCTTC
few	TRBV5-6	TRBJ1-1	-	CASSEGGTEAFF	TGTGCCAGCAGCGAGGGGGGGACTGAAGCTTTCTTT
once	TRBV6-5	TRBJ1-2	-	CASLREVRIYGYTF	TGTGCCAGCCTCCGGGAGGTCAGGATCTATGGCTACACCTTC
-	TRBV12-3/TRBV12-4	TRBJ2-7	TRBD1	CASRPTGVYEQYF	TGTGCCAGCAGACCAACAGGGGTCTACGAGCAGTACTTC
few	TRBV7-8	TRBJ2-7	-	CASSLGWRVSYEQYF	TGTGCCAGCAGCTTAGGGTGGAGGGTCTCCTACGAGCAGTACTTC
-	TRBV9	TRBJ1-1	-	CASSVGAGTEAFF	TGTGCCAGCAGCGTAGGGGCCGGAACTGAAGCTTTCTTT